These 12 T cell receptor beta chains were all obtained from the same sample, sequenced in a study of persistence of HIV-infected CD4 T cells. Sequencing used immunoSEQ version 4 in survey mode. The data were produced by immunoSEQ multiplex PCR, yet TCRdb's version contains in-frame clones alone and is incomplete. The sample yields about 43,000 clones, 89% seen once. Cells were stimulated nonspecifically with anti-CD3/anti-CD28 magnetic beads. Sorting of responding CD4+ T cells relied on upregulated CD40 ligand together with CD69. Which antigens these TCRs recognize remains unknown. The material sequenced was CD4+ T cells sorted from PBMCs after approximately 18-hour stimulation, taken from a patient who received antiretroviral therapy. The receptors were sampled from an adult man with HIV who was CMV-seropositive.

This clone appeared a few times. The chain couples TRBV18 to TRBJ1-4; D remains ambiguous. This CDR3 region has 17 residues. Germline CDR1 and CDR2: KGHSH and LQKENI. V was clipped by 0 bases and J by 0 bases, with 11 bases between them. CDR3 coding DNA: TGTGCCAGCTCACCACCTACAGCCGACGCAACTAATGAAAAACTGTTTTTT. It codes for CASSPPTADATNEKLFF. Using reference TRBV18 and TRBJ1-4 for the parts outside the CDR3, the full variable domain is NAGVMQNPRHLVRRRGQEARLRCSPMKGHSHVYWYRQLPEEGLKFMVYLQKENIIDESGMPKERFSAEFPKEGPSILRIQQVVRGDSAAYFCASSPPTADATNEKLFFGSGTQLSVL.

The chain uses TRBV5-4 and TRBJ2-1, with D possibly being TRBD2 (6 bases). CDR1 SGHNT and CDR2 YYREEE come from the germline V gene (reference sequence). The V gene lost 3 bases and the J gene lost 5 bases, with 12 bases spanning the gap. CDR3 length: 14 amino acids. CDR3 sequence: CASSSGGLNNEQFF. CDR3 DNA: TGTGCCAGCAGCTCCGGAGGGCTCAACAATGAGCAGTTCTTC.

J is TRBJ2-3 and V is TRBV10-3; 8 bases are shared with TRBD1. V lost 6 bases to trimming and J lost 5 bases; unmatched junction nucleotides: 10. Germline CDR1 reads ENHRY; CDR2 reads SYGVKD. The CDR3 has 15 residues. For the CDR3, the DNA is TGTGCCATCAGCGGACAGGGACGGTTGGTAGATACGCAGTATTTT. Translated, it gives CAISGQGRLVDTQYF.

The CDR3 DNA is TGTGCCAGCAGCTCAGCGGGGACTAGAAGCACAGATACGCAGTATTTT. Its protein is CASSSAGTRSTDTQYF. This chain connects TRBV7-2 to TRBJ2-3, with 8 bases lining up with TRBD2. This CDR3 has 16 amino acids. Per germline, CDR1 SGHTA and CDR2 FQGNSA. Losses at the gene ends were 4 bases for V and 0 bases for J; bases not matched to a gene: 6.

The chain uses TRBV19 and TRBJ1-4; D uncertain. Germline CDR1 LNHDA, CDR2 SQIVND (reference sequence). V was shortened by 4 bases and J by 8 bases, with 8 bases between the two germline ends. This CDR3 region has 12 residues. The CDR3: CASSRWSEKLFF. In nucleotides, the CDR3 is TGTGCCAGTAGTAGATGGTCGGAAAAACTGTTTTTT.

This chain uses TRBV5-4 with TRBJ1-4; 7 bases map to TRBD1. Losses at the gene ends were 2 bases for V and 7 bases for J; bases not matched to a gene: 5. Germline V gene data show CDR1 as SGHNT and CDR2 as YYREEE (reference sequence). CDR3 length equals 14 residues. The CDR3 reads CASSLGGGGEKLFF. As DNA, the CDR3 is TGTGCCAGCAGCTTAGGAGGGGGCGGTGAAAAACTGTTTTTT.

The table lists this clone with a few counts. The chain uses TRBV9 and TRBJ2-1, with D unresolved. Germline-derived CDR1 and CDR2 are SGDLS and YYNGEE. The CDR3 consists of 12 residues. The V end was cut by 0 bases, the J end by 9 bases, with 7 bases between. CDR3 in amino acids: CASSVGVTEQFF. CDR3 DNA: TGTGCCAGCAGCGTAGGAGTCACTGAGCAGTTCTTC.

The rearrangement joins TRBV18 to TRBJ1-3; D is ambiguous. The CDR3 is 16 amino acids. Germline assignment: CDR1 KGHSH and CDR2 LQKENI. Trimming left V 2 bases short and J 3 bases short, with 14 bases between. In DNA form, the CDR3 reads TGTGCCAGCTCACCAAATAGGATGGACGTTGGAAACACCATATATTTT. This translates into CASSPNRMDVGNTIYF.

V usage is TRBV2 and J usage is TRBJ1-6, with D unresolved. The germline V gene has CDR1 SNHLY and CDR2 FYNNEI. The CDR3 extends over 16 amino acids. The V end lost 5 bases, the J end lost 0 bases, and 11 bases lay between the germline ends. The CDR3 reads CASSPHRSSYNSPLHF. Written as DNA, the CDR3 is TGTGCCAGCAGTCCCCACAGAAGCTCCTATAATTCACCCCTCCACTTT.

The CDR3 region has the DNA TGTGCTAGTGGTTCCGGGACAGGGGTTGGAGGGAATGAGCAGTTCTTC. The encoded protein is CASGSGTGVGGNEQFF. The chain employs TRBV12-5 and TRBJ2-1; 10 positions match TRBD1. V shed 4 bases, J shed 7 bases, and the junction held 10 bases outside the gene matches. From germline, CDR1 is LGHNT and CDR2 FRNRAP. This CDR3 spans 16 amino acids.

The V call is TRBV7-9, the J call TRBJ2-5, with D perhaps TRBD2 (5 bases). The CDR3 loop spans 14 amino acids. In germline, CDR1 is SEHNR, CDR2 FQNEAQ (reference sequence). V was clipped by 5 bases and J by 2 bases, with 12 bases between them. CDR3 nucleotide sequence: TGTGCCAGCAGCAGAACCGGGGTACAAGAGACCCAGTACTTC. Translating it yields CASSRTGVQETQYF.

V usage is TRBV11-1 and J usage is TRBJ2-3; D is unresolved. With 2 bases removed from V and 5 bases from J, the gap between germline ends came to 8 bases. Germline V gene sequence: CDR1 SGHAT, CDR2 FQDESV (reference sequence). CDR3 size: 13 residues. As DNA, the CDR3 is TGTGCCAGCAGCTTAAGGGAAGGAGATACGCAGTATTTT. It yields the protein CASSLREGDTQYF.